The 7 T cell receptor beta chains in this list originate from one sample, sequenced in a study of T cell responses to AZD1222 COVID-19 vaccine. Profiled with immunoSEQ multiplex PCR; TCRdb holds only in-frame clones, not every one. The sample has more than 120,000 clones; 75% to 90% are singletons. Here the sequenced sample was peripheral blood, taken 28 days after the second AZD1222 dose. The receptors come from an adult who received the AZD1222 COVID-19 vaccine.

J is TRBJ2-1 and V is TRBV6-1, with 13 positions matching TRBD2. This CDR3 comprises 18 residues. J gave up 2 bases and V 4 bases, and 8 bases lay outside the gene matches. The germline V gene has CDR1 MNHNS and CDR2 SASEGT. This chain's CDR3 is CASSVTSGRAGAYNEQFF. The DNA of the CDR3 is TGTGCCAGCAGTGTAACTAGCGGGAGGGCCGGGGCCTACAATGAGCAGTTCTTC.

Written as DNA, the CDR3 is TGTGCCAGCAGCTTAGCCCTATTCGACGAGCAGTACTTC. Translated: CASSLALFDEQYF. The chain couples TRBV7-2 to TRBJ2-7; D is ambiguous. CDR3 length equals 13 residues. CDR1 and CDR2 from the germline V gene are SGHTA and FQGNSA. Deletions cut 0 bases from V and 5 bases from J, with 8 bases between.

The chain is built from TRBV11-2 and TRBJ2-1; TRBD2 aligns across 15 bases. Germline V gene lookup returns CDR1 SGHAT and CDR2 FQNNGV. There are 19 residues in the CDR3. After removal of 5 bases from V and 1 base from J, the junction contained 9 bases not matched to a gene. CDR3 nucleotide sequence: TGTGCCAGCAGCGCAGATGGGACTAGCGGGGGGTTTTCCTACAATGAGCAGTTCTTC. This sequence encodes CASSADGTSGGFSYNEQFF.

Here the CDR3 reads CASRGGSALSYEQYF. In nucleotides, the CDR3 is TGCGCCAGCAGAGGGGGGTCTGCTCTGTCCTACGAGCAGTACTTC. The chain carries TRBV5-1 and TRBJ2-7; D possibly uses TRBD1 or TRBD2 (6 bases each). V shed 5 bases and J shed 1 base, with 16 bases lying between them. Per germline, CDR1 SGHRS and CDR2 YFSETQ. This CDR3 is 15 amino acids long.

The V and J genes are TRBV24-1 and TRBJ2-3, with 11 bases fitting TRBD2. Looked up from germline, CDR1 is KGHDR and CDR2 is SFDVKD. The CDR3 contains 15 residues. With V trimmed by 0 bases and J by 6 bases, 1 base remained unmatched. CDR3 amino acids: CATSDLSSGRDTQYF. The DNA for the CDR3 is TGTGCCACCAGTGATTTGTCTAGCGGGAGGGATACGCAGTATTTT.

V usage is TRBV25-1 and J usage is TRBJ1-5; TRBD1 matches 10 bases. CDR1 is MGHDK, CDR2 SYGVNS, per germline. V lost 4 bases and J lost 6; bases outside the gene matches: 6. The CDR3 length is 15 residues. DNA of the CDR3: TGTGCCAGCAGTGGACAGGGGGCGCCGGGTCAGCCCCAGCATTTT. It encodes CASSGQGAPGQPQHF.

The rearrangement uses TRBV11-2 and TRBJ2-5; possibly TRBD2 for D (5 bases). The CDR3 has 14 residues. Germline CDR1 is SGHAT and CDR2 is FQNNGV. V was trimmed by 8 bases and J by 5 bases, leaving 18 bases between them. The CDR3 loop reads CASAWAAGGETQYF. The CDR3 DNA is TGTGCCAGCGCGTGGGCTGCGGGCGGGGAGACCCAGTACTTC. The full variable domain, with the rest looked up from reference TRBV11-2 and TRBJ2-5, is EAGVAQSPRYKIIEKRQSVAFWCNPISGHATLYWYQQILGQGPKLLIQFQNNGVVDDSQLPKDRFSAERLKGVDSTLKIQPAKLEDSAVYLCASAWAAGGETQYFGPGTRLLVL.